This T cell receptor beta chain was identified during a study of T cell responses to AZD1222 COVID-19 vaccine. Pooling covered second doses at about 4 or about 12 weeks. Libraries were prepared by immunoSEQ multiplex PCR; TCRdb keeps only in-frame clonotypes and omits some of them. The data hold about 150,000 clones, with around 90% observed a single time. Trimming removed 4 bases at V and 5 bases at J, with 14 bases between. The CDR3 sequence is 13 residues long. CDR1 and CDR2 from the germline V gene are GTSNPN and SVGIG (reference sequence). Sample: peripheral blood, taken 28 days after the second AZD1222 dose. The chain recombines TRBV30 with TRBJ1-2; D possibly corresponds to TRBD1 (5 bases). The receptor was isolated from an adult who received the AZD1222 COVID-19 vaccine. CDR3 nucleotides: TGTGCCTGGAAATTGGTGGGGGGGTATGGCTACACCTTC. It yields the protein CAWKLVGGYGYTF.